The clone carrying this T cell receptor beta chain turned up a few times. CDR1 is SGHNT and CDR2 is YYREEE in the germline V gene (reference sequence). Trimming at V came to 3 bases and at J to 3 bases, leaving 7 bases not matched to a gene. This CDR3 region has 15 residues. The protocol was immunoSEQ multiplex PCR, while the TCRdb copy is restricted to in-frame clones and leaves out a portion. The profile covers 450,000 to 650,000 clones, with about 84% appearing a single time and less than 0.015% taken by the ten largest. These data are taken from a study of shared T cell receptors in the human thymus. A further study also used this sample, focusing on human thymus T cells. Per that paper: Resections removed during corrective heart surgery provided the thymus tissue used. V and J genes seemed to be used with bias in thymic and blood repertoires. Related research reported highly overlapping thymic repertoires among unrelated individuals.

The receptor was derived from a boy in the first two years of life with a congenital heart defect. This sequence joins TRBV5-4 and TRBJ2-7, with 9 bases that match TRBD2. The sample comprised thymocytes. This CDR3 reads CASSWGAGGDYEQYF. CDR3 sequence (DNA): TGTGCCAGCAGCTGGGGGGCGGGAGGGGACTACGAGCAGTACTTC.